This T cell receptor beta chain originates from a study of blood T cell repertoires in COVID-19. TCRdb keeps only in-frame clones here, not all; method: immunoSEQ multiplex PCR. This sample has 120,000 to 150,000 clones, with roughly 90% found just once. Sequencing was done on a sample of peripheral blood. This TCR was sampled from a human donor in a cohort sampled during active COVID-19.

CDR3 sequence reads: CASSGGFGTVNTGELFF. As DNA, the CDR3 is TGTGCCAGCAGCGGGGGTTTCGGGACAGTTAACACCGGGGAGCTGTTTTTT. The chain combines TRBV9 with TRBJ2-2; 7 bases fit TRBD1. The germline CDR1 and CDR2 sequences are SGDLS and YYNGEE. This CDR3 contains 17 residues. V was pared by 3 bases and J by 2 bases, with 10 bases of the junction left unmatched. Looking up the rest from reference TRBV9 and TRBJ2-2 gives the full variable domain: DSGVTQTPKHLITATGQRVTLRCSPRSGDLSVYWYQQSLDQGLQFLIQYYNGEERAKGNILERFSAQQFPDLHSELNLSSLELGDSALYFCASSGGFGTVNTGELFFGEGSRLTVL.